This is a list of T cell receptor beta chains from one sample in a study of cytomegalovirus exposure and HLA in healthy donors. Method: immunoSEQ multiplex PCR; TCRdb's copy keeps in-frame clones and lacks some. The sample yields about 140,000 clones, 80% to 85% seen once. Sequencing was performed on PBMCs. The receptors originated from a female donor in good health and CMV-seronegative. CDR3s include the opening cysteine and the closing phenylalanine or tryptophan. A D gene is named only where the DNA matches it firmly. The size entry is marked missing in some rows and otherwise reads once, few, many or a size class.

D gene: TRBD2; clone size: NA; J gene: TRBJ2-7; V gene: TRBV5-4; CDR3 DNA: TGTGCCAGCAGCCAGGGACTAGCGGGAGACGAGCAGTACTTC; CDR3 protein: CASSQGLAGDEQYF
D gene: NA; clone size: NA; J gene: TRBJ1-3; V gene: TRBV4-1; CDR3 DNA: TGCGCCAGCAGCTTAAGCGTAGCGTCTTTCTCTGGAAACACCATATATTTT; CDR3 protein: CASSLSVASFSGNTIYF
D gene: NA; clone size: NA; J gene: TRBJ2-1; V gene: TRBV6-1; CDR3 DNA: TGTGCCAGCAGTCAACAGGTTACTGAGCAGTTCTTC; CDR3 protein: CASSQQVTEQFF
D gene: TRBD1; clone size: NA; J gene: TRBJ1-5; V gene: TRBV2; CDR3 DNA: TGTGCCAGCAGTGAGACAGGGATTTATCAGCCCCAGCATTTT; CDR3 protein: CASSETGIYQPQHF
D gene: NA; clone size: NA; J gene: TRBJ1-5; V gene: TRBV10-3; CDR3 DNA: TGTGCCATCAGTGAGTCGGGAGTCGGCGGGAGCAATCAGCCCCAGCATTTT; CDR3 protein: CAISESGVGGSNQPQHF
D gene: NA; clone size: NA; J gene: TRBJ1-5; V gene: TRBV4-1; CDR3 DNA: TGCGCCAGCAGCCAAGTAGGACCCGCGGGTCAGCCCCAGCATTTT; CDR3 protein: CASSQVGPAGQPQHF
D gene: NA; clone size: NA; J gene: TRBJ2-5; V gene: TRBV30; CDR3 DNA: TGTGCCTGGAGTGTAGACTGGGAGGAGACCCAGTACTTC; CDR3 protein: CAWSVDWEETQYF
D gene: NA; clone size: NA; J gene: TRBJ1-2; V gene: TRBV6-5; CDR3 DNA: TGTGCCAGCAGCCAGACAAGACCCTATGGCTACACCTTC; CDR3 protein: CASSQTRPYGYTF
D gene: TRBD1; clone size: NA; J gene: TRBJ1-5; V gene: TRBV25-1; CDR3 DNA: TGTGCCAGTAGACAGGGTTATCAGCCCCAGCATTTT; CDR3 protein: CASRQGYQPQHF
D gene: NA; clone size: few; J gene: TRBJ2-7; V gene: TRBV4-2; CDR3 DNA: TGTGCCAGCAGCCGCCGAGGGCAGGGGCTCGAGCAGTACTTC; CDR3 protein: CASSRRGQGLEQYF
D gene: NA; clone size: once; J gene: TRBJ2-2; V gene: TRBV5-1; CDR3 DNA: TGCGCCAGCAGCTTGGGGTTCGTGGTAAGATCAGTTGGTCGGGAGCTGTTTTTT; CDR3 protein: CASSLGFVVRSVGRELFF
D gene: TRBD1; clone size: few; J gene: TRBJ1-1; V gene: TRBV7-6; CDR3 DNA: TGTGCCAGCAGCTTCGGACAGGGGTCCACTGAAGCTTTCTTT; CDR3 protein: CASSFGQGSTEAFF
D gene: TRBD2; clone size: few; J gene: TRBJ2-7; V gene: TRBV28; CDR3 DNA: TGTGCCAGCAGCGCACCGGGACTAGCGGGAGCCCGCTCCTACGAGCAGTACTTC; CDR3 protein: CASSAPGLAGARSYEQYF
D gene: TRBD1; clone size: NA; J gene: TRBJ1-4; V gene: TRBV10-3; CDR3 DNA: TGTGCCACCCGGGACAGGATAGTAAGGAATGAAAAACTGTTTTTT; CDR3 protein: CATRDRIVRNEKLFF
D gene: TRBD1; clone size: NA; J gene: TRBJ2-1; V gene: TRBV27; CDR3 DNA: TGTGCCAGCAGATCCCCGGGACAGGGATACAATGAGCAGTTCTTC; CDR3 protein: CASRSPGQGYNEQFF
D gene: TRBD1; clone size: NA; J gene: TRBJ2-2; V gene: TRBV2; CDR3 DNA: TGTGCCAGCAGTGAATTCCCAGAGGGGGCGGACACCGGGGAGCTGTTTTTT; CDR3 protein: CASSEFPEGADTGELFF
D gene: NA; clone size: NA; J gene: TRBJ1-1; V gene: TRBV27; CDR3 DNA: TGTGCCAGCAGTTTAATATGGGGCTATACGAACACTGAAGCTTTCTTT; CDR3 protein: CASSLIWGYTNTEAFF
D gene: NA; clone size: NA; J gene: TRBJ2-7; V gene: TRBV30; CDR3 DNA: TGTGCCTGGAGTAAGCGAGCGCTCTCCTACGAGCAGTACTTC; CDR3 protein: CAWSKRALSYEQYF
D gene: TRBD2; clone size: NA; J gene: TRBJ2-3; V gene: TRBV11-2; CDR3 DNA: TGTGCCAGCAGCTTATTCAGAAGCGGGGCAGATACGCAGTATTTT; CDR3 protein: CASSLFRSGADTQYF
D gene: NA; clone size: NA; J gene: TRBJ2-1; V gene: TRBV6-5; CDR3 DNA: TGTGCCAGCAGGGGGGGGCCTTACAATGAGCAGTTCTTC; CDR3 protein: CASRGGPYNEQFF
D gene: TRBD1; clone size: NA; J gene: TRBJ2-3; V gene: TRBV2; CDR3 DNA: TGTGCCAGCATTGGGGACAGACATACGCAGTATTTT; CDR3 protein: CASIGDRHTQYF
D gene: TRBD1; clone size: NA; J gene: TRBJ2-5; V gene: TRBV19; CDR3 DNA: TGTGCCAGTAGTATAGGATGGGCAGGGGGTCAAGAGACCCAGTACTTC; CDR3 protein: CASSIGWAGGQETQYF
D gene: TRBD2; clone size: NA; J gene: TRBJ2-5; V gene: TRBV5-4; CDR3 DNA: TGTGCCAGCAGCGGTAGGGGAGCGGGAGGGTCCGGAGAGACCCAGTACTTC; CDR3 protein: CASSGRGAGGSGETQYF
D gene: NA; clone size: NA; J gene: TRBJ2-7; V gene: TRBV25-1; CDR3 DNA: TGTGCCAGCAGTGAAATGAAGGGGACCTACGAGCAGTACTTC; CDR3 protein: CASSEMKGTYEQYF
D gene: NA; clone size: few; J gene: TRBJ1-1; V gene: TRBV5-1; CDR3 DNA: TGCGCCAGCAGCTTGGCGGGGGGCTACACTGAAGCTTTCTTT; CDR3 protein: CASSLAGGYTEAFF
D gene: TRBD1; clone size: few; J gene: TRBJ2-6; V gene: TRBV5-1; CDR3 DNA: TGCGCCAGCAGCTCTCCACAGGGGTCTGGGGCCAACGTCCTGACTTTC; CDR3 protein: CASSSPQGSGANVLTF
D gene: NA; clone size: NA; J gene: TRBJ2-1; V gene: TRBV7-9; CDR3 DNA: TGTGCCAGCAGCTTAGCGGGGGGACAGAGTAAAATCTGGTTCTTC; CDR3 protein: CASSLAGGQSKIWFF
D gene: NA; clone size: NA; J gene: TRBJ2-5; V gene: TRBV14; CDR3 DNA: TGTGCCAGCAGCCACTCTTACCAAGAGACCCAGTACTTC; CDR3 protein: CASSHSYQETQYF
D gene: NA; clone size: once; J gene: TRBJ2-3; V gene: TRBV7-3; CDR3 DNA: TGTGCCAGCAGCTTATCGGGCACAGATACGCAGTATTTT; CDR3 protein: CASSLSGTDTQYF
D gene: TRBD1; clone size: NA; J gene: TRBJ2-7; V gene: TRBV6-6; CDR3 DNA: TGTGCCAGCAGTTACAGGACAGGGGGCTACGAGCAGTACTTC; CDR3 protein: CASSYRTGGYEQYF
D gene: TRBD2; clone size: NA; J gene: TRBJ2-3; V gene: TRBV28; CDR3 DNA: TGTGCCAGCAGAGGGATGGCGGGAGACACAGATACGCAGTATTTT; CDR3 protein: CASRGMAGDTDTQYF
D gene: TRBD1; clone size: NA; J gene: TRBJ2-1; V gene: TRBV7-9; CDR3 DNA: TGTGCCAGCACCCTCAACAGGGGGCAGTTTGAGCAGTTCTTC; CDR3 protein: CASTLNRGQFEQFF
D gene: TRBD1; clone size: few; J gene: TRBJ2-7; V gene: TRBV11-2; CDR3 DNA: TGTGCCAGCAGCCCTTCGGACAGGACCTACGAGCAGTACTTC; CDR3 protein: CASSPSDRTYEQYF
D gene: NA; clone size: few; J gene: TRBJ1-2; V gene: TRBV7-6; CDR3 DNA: TGTGCCAGCAGCTTAGCGAGCCAGGGGTATGGCTACACCTTC; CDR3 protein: CASSLASQGYGYTF
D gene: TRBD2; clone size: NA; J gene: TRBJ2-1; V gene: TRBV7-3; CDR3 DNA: TGTGCCAGCAGCCTAGCGGGAGGGCGTAATGAGCAGTTCTTC; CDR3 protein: CASSLAGGRNEQFF
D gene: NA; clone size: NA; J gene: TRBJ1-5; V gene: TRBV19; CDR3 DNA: TGTGCCAGTAGTATAGATGGCCTTGCGGGTCAGCCCCAGCATTTT; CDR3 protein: CASSIDGLAGQPQHF
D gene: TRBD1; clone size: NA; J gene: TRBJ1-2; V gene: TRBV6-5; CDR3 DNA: TGTGCCAGCAGGTCCCCCGGGAAAGGGGGCTTTGGCTACACCTTC; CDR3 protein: CASRSPGKGGFGYTF
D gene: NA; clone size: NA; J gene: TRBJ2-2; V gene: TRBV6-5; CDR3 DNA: TGTGCCAGCAGTTCTAGCGGGGAGCTGTTTTTT; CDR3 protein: CASSSSGELFF
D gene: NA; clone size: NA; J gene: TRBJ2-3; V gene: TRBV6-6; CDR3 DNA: TGTGCCAGCAGTCAGAGAAGACAAGTAAGCACAGATACGCAGTATTTT; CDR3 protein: CASSQRRQVSTDTQYF
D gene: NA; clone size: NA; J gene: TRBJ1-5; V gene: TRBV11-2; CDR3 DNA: TGTGCCAGCAGCTTACTAAAGAATCAGCCCCAGCATTTT; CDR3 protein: CASSLLKNQPQHF
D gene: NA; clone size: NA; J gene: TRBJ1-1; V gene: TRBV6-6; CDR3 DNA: TGTGCCAGCAGTTACGTTCAGTTTGATGAAGCTTTCTTT; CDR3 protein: CASSYVQFDEAFF
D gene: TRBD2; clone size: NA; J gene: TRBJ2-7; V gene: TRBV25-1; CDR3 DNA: TGTGCCAGCAGTGAACGGGGACTAGCGGGAGAGTACGAGCAGTACTTC; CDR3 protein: CASSERGLAGEYEQYF
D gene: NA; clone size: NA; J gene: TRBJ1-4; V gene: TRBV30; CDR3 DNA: TGTGCCTGGAGTAAACGGACAGCGAGCAATGAAAAACTGTTTTTT; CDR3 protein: CAWSKRTASNEKLFF
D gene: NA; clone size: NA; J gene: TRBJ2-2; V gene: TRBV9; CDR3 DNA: TGTGCCAGCAGCGTAAGGGGGGGCCCAGCGGGAAACACCGGGGAGCTGTTTTTT; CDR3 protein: CASSVRGGPAGNTGELFF
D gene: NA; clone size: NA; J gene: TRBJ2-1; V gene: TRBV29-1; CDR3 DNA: TGCAGCGCCGACCTGACAGTGGCCTACAATGAGCAGTTCTTC; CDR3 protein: CSADLTVAYNEQFF